This is a list of T cell receptor beta chains from one sample in a study of T-cell reconstitution after alpha-beta-depleted transplantation in children. TCRdb passed the PCR reads through MiXCR, listing each CDR3 protein once. The data contain hundreds of thousands of distinct CDR3 sequences, 10% to 15% of them singletons. Specimen: PBMCs, mostly from graft donor cells, collected 360 days after TCRalphabeta/CD19-depleted stem cell transplant. These receptor sequences come from a male patient between 5 and 17 years old who had a stem cell transplant for acute myeloid leukemia, so the T cells may come from the graft donor. Each CDR3 is given without its conserved first and last residue. A D gene is named only where the DNA matches it firmly.

j_call,d_call,v_call,cdr3_aa
TRBJ1-2,NA,TRBV20-1,STTGPRYYGYT
TRBJ2-1,NA,TRBV27,ASSPPPSLALYNEQF
TRBJ2-3,NA,TRBV6-5,ASSYSLFGSTDTQY
TRBJ2-5,TRBD2,TRBV9,ASSGRGLAAETQY
TRBJ2-5,NA,TRBV5-1,ASAMTETQY
TRBJ2-3,TRBD2,TRBV7-6,ASSLGGLAIDTQY
TRBJ2-3,NA,TRBV18,ASSREVGPSTDTQY
TRBJ1-2,NA,TRBV20-1,SARDRMNYGYT
TRBJ1-4,NA,TRBV7-6,ASSLRGSSREKLF
TRBJ2-1,TRBD2,TRBV20-1,SARLLTSVYNEQF
TRBJ2-7,NA,TRBV10-3,AIRDSISGVGEQY
TRBJ2-5,NA,TRBV4-3,ASSQGGQLETQY
TRBJ2-5,NA,TRBV20-1,SARDQPGSQETQY
TRBJ2-2,TRBD2,TRBV11-1,ASSFPTSGTTNTGELF
TRBJ2-1,NA,TRBV12-3/TRBV12-4,ASSFALGEPLHNEQF
TRBJ2-7,TRBD1,TRBV20-1,SASWVVTGAYEQY
TRBJ2-1,NA,TRBV24-1,ATSDPRRFGVGEQF
TRBJ2-1,NA,TRBV7-8,ASLSYGLHNEQF
TRBJ2-1,NA,TRBV20-1,SARASGIRSYNEQF
TRBJ2-6,NA,TRBV2,ASSSGTPSSGANVLT
TRBJ2-3,NA,TRBV7-9,ASTFTGLWTDTQY
TRBJ2-3,NA,TRBV9,ASSPIVGTDTQY
TRBJ1-4,NA,TRBV7-9,ASSPLTGFDEKLF
TRBJ2-1,TRBD1,TRBV5-1,ASSFSGTGIPNEQF
TRBJ2-7,NA,TRBV6-2/TRBV6-3,ASSYGGVDEQY
TRBJ2-5,NA,TRBV12-3/TRBV12-4,ASSLRLERETQY
TRBJ2-7,NA,TRBV10-2,ASSEIYEQY
TRBJ2-7,NA,TRBV18,ASSPWGRVISYEQY
TRBJ1-5,NA,TRBV29-1,SVEDRPDQPQH
TRBJ2-2,NA,TRBV29-1,CSGTLSGELF
TRBJ2-1,NA,TRBV20-1,SAASSEGYNEQF
TRBJ2-5,NA,TRBV20-1,SARGGLRETQY
TRBJ2-2,TRBD2,TRBV5-5,ASRVGLAGLNTGELF
TRBJ2-7,NA,TRBV29-1,SARTESSYEQY
TRBJ1-2,TRBD1,TRBV6-1,ASSTGTGLVST
TRBJ2-5,TRBD1,TRBV28,ASSRGGAETQY
TRBJ2-7,TRBD1,TRBV7-9,ASSSLHVFRGHEQY
TRBJ2-3,NA,TRBV6-2/TRBV6-3,ASRPSGGINTQY
TRBJ2-5,NA,TRBV5-6,ASSSETETQY
TRBJ1-6,NA,TRBV7-9,ASRGGQDYNSPLH
TRBJ2-7,TRBD1,TRBV5-8,ASSPDRGRPYEQY
TRBJ2-2,TRBD2,TRBV5-1,ASSLFGLAETTNTGELF
TRBJ2-7,NA,TRBV7-2,ASSHGNEQY
TRBJ1-2,NA,TRBV29-1,SVTSGGKSYGYT
TRBJ1-1,NA,TRBV12-3/TRBV12-4,ASSPRDYAFEAF
TRBJ2-7,TRBD2,TRBV28,ASSSRGGTSGYEQY
TRBJ2-1,TRBD2,TRBV20-1,SASPGLAVLSPYNEQF
TRBJ2-4,NA,TRBV4-2,ASSLVRNLAKNIQY
TRBJ2-1,NA,TRBV6-2/TRBV6-3,ASSYVGTGLNEQF
TRBJ2-4,TRBD2,TRBV20-1,SARDPIRNLADINIQY
TRBJ2-7,TRBD2,TRBV18,ASSPQPGLIPLEQY
TRBJ2-7,TRBD2,TRBV20-1,SARDRSGTSYEQY
TRBJ2-7,TRBD2,TRBV5-1,ASSLAAGASEQY
TRBJ2-1,NA,TRBV7-3,ASSLAGPSSYNEQF
TRBJ2-1,NA,TRBV11-2,ASSLEGFTYNEQF
TRBJ2-5,NA,TRBV7-2,ASSLGRVETQY
TRBJ1-5,NA,TRBV28,ASFSRVGNNQPQH
TRBJ2-5,NA,TRBV7-3,ASSLILRARETQY
TRBJ2-7,NA,TRBV20-1,SAKKQSGYEQY
TRBJ2-1,TRBD2,TRBV28,ASSLGTSGTRYNEQF